This T cell receptor beta chain is drawn from a study of response to subunit inactivated influenza vaccine. V was pared by 4 bases and J by 4 bases, with 16 bases between. This CDR3 is 15 amino acids long. This clonotype came up a few times. MiXCR, applied by TCRdb to the RT-PCR reads, yields one record per CDR3 protein. The sample gives some 500,000 distinct CDR3 sequences, roughly 13% of which show up once; around 13% is in the top ten. The origin of this receptor is a man in his forties or fifties who received an inactivated influenza vaccine. The source material was PBMCs from blood, sampled roughly 46 days after vaccination. The chain has TRBV12-3 or TRBV12-4 and TRBJ1-1; D is perhaps TRBD1 (5 bases). The CDR3 nucleotides read TGTGCCAGCAGTTACTCCCCCCTGGGACCCACTGAAGCTTTCTTT. Protein sequence: CASSYSPLGPTEAFF.